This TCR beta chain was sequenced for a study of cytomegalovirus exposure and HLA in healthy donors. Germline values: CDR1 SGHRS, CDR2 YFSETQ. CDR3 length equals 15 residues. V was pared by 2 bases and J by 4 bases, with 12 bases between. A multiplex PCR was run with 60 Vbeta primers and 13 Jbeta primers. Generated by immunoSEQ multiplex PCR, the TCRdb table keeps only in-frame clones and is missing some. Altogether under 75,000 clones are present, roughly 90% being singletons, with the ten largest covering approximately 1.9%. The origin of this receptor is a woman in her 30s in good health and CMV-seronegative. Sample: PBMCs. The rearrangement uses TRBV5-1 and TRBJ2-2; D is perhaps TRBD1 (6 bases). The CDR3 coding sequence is TGCGCCAGCAGCTTAGGGGACACCAGCACCGGGGAGCTGTTTTTT. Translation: CASSLGDTSTGELFF.